This record covers a single TCR beta chain. The entry originates in a study of cytomegalovirus exposure and HLA in healthy donors. Germline CDR1 reads SGHRS; CDR2 reads YFSETQ. The CDR3 covers 16 residues. V was clipped by 3 bases and J by 7 bases; unmatched bases: 13. The primer mix had 60 Vbeta and 13 Jbeta primers. TCRdb's table, derived via immunoSEQ multiplex PCR, lists solely in-frame clones and lacks some. The table has 95,000 to 150,000 clones, roughly 80% seen once. The rearrangement uses TRBV5-1 and TRBJ2-1; 7 bases match TRBD2. This receptor was obtained from a middle-aged woman in good health and CMV-seropositive. The sequencing sample was made of PBMCs. The CDR3 nucleotides are TGCGCCAGCAGCTCTGAAGCGGGGCTTGTTGGGAATGAGCAGTTCTTC. Amino acid sequence: CASSSEAGLVGNEQFF.